Below, 20 T cell receptor beta chains from the same sample are listed, as sequenced in a study of T-cell reconstitution after alpha-beta-depleted transplantation in children. Using unique molecular identifiers, the investigators prepared the TCRbeta library. TCRdb redid the calling of the PCR reads with MiXCR, one entry per CDR3 protein. In the table there are 200,000 to 250,000 distinct CDR3 sequences, around 9.6% of which are singletons. The sample was PBMCs from the stem cell graft donor, taken from the stem cell graft. All receptors come from a human donor who donated a stem cell graft to a child with acute lymphoblastic leukemia.

Within the sample, this clonotype is medium-sized. The rearrangement joins TRBV20-1 to TRBJ2-2, with a tentative D call TRBD2 (6 bases). CDR1 and CDR2 from the germline V gene are DFQATT and SNEGSKA (reference sequence). The CDR3 spans 14 residues. Deletions cut 6 bases from V and 3 bases from J, with 14 bases between. The CDR3 DNA reads as TGCAGTGCAGGGGACTCGATATACACCGGGGAGCTGTTTTTT. This codes for CSAGDSIYTGELFF.

This clonotype was detected many times. As DNA, the CDR3 is TGCGCCAGCAGCGGGGGACAGGGCTTCAACACCGGGGAGCTGTTTTTT. The encoded protein is CASSGGQGFNTGELFF. This rearrangement joins TRBV5-1 to TRBJ2-2; TRBD1 aligns across 9 bases. This CDR3 is built from 16 residues. Unmatched junction bases numbered 6, after V lost 4 bases and J lost 2 bases. CDR1 and CDR2 from the germline V gene are SGHRS and YFSETQ.

This clonotype was recorded at least ten times. The gene calls are TRBV27 and TRBJ2-3, with no clear D. Germline assignment: CDR1 MNHEY and CDR2 SMNVEV (reference sequence). This CDR3 spans 15 amino acids. Trimming took 2 bases from V and 0 from J, leaving 9 bases between them. The CDR3 coding sequence is TGTGCCAGCAGTTTAAGTCCCGGGAGCACAGATACGCAGTATTTT. It yields the protein CASSLSPGSTDTQYF.

This rearrangement joins TRBV30 to TRBJ2-1; D uncertain. Germline-derived CDR1 and CDR2 are GTSNPN and SVGIG (reference sequence). The CDR3 runs 13 residues. Between the trimmed V and J ends, which lost 0 bases and 4 bases, there was a span of 7 bases. DNA of the CDR3: TGTGCCTGGAGTGTTGGGCTTTACAATGAGCAGTTCTTC. Translating it yields CAWSVGLYNEQFF.

This clonotype was picked up many times. This chain's CDR3 is CSASKPTGSGNTIYF. For the CDR3, the DNA is TGCAGTGCTAGCAAACCGACAGGCTCTGGAAACACCATATATTTT. This chain uses TRBV20-1 with TRBJ1-3; tentative D call: TRBD1 (6 bases). Germline V gene sequence: CDR1 DFQATT, CDR2 SNEGSKA (reference sequence). The CDR3 is 15 residues long. Trimming took off 3 bases at V and 0 bases at J, with 12 bases between the two ends.

The CDR3: CASSSGLSGVEQYF. CDR3 sequence (DNA): TGTGCCAGCAGCTCCGGACTGTCGGGGGTCGAGCAGTACTTC. V usage is TRBV4-2 and J usage is TRBJ2-7, with D possibly being TRBD2 (6 bases). The CDR3 consists of 14 residues. CDR1 is LGHNA and CDR2 is YNFKEQ in the germline V gene. V gave up 5 bases and J gave up 6 bases, with 17 bases separating them.

Only a few counts were recorded for this clonotype. Here the CDR3 reads CASRTGETYNSPLHF. The CDR3 nucleotides are TGTGCCAGCCGGACAGGGGAGACCTATAATTCACCCCTCCACTTT. The chain joins TRBV9 to TRBJ1-6; 9 bases fit TRBD1. The V segment lost 7 bases and the J segment 2 bases; nucleotides outside the gene matches: 4. CDR1 and CDR2 from the germline V gene are SGDLS and YYNGEE. CDR3 length: 15 residues. Together with reference TRBV9 and TRBJ1-6, the CDR3 gives the full variable domain: DSGVTQTPKHLITATGQRVTLRCSPRSGDLSVYWYQQSLDQGLQFLIQYYNGEERAKGNILERFSAQQFPDLHSELNLSSLELGDSALYFCASRTGETYNSPLHFGNGTRLTVT.

This clonotype turned up a few times. This chain connects TRBV10-3 to TRBJ1-4, with D possibly TRBD1 on 6 matching bases. CDR3 length equals 13 residues. Germline CDR1 ENHRY, CDR2 SYGVKD. The V end lost 10 bases, the J end lost 7 bases, and 16 bases lay between the germline ends. The CDR3: CASRQEVVEKLFF. DNA for the CDR3: TGTGCCAGTAGACAGGAGGTAGTTGAAAAACTGTTTTTT.

Comments on this clonotype: Since no conserved phenylalanine or tryptophan closes the CDR3, a read error is the likely cause. The V gene is TRBV2, the J gene TRBJ1-5, with D uncertain. The germline V gene encodes CDR1 SNHLY and CDR2 FYNNEI. The CDR3 sequence is 15 residues long. Trimming removed 5 bases from V and 1 base from J, with 12 bases in between. Here the CDR3 reads CASSRVSVSNQPQHV. CDR3 DNA sequence: TGTGCCAGCAGTAGGGTATCGGTAAGCAATCAGCCCCAGCATGTT.

This clonotype occurred a few times. The rearrangement joins TRBV6-4 to TRBJ1-2; TRBD1 might be the D (5 bases). The CDR3 has 16 residues. Per germline, CDR1 MRHNA and CDR2 SNTAGT. V lost 6 bases and J 7 bases, leaving 24 bases between the germline ends. CDR3 DNA sequence: TGTGCCAGCAGCGCAAGGCCCCTGGGGGTTCCCTCTGGCTACACCTTC. Amino acids: CASSARPLGVPSGYTF.

The V gene is TRBV5-1, the J gene TRBJ2-3; D is perhaps TRBD1 or TRBD2 (6 bases each). Per the germline V gene, CDR1 is SGHRS and CDR2 is YFSETQ. Trimming pared 3 bases from V and 0 bases from J, leaving 11 bases between. This CDR3 comprises 15 residues. The CDR3 sequence: CASSYQGRSTDTQYF. CDR3 DNA: TGCGCCAGCAGCTATCAGGGGAGGAGCACAGATACGCAGTATTTT.

This clonotype appeared many times. The CDR3 DNA sequence: TGCGCCAGCAGCTTATCCGGGACAGAAGGCCGTGCTTTCTTT. Its protein is CASSLSGTEGRAFF. The chain carries TRBV5-1 and TRBJ1-1, with TRBD1 matching over 7 bases. This CDR3 has 14 amino acids. The ends lost 2 bases at V and 11 bases at J; junction bases unmatched: 12. Germline-derived CDR1 and CDR2 are SGHRS and YFSETQ.

The table lists this clonotype with a few counts. The chain joins TRBV7-6 to TRBJ1-1, with D possibly being TRBD1 (6 bases). Trimming took off 4 bases at V and 6 bases at J, with 12 bases between the two ends. The germline V gene has CDR1 SGHVS and CDR2 FNYEAQ. This CDR3 comprises 13 residues. The CDR3 DNA reads TGTGCCAGCAGCTCATCAAGGGGGTCTGAAGCTTTCTTT. The encoded protein is CASSSSRGSEAFF.

J is TRBJ1-5 and V is TRBV12-3 or TRBV12-4; D is possibly TRBD1 (5 bases). The CDR3 sequence is 13 residues long. The V gene lost 5 bases and the J gene lost 3 bases, with 8 bases spanning the gap. The chain's CDR3 is CASSGHFNQPQHF. CDR3 sequence (DNA): TGTGCCAGCAGTGGACACTTCAATCAGCCCCAGCATTTT.

This rearrangement joins TRBV19 to TRBJ2-5, with D perhaps TRBD2 (5 bases). The germline V gene encodes CDR1 LNHDA and CDR2 SQIVND (reference sequence). CDR3 length: 13 amino acids. V was clipped by 3 bases and J by 5 bases, with 10 bases between them. CDR3 loop: CASSMRWRETQYF. CDR3 DNA: TGTGCCAGTAGTATGAGGTGGAGGGAGACCCAGTACTTC.

The chain has TRBV4-3 and TRBJ2-6; D unclear. There are 18 residues in the CDR3. Germline V gene data show CDR1 as LGHNA and CDR2 as YSLEER. V shed 0 bases and J shed 0 bases, with 12 bases lying between them. The chain's CDR3 is CASSQEVRTNSGANVLTF. In DNA form, the CDR3 reads TGCGCCAGCAGCCAAGAGGTCAGGACGAACTCTGGGGCCAACGTCCTGACTTTC.

This clonotype was seen only a few times. This chain uses TRBV20-1 with TRBJ2-7; TRBD1 or TRBD2 may be the D gene (5 bases each). Germline CDR1 DFQATT, CDR2 SNEGSKA (reference sequence). The length of the CDR3 is 16 residues. Trimming pared 5 bases from V and 4 bases from J, leaving 24 bases between. CDR3 DNA sequence: TGCAGTGCTTCGGGGCCCCCACCCCTCCTCCTGTACGAGCAGTACTTC. This gives the protein CSASGPPPLLLYEQYF.

The rearrangement links TRBV15 to TRBJ2-1, with 7 bases lining up with TRBD2. The germline CDR1 and CDR2 sequences are LNHNV and YYDKDF (reference sequence). The CDR3 has 16 residues. The V segment lost 5 bases and the J segment 2 bases; nucleotides outside the gene matches: 9. In DNA form, the CDR3 reads TGTGCCACCAGCCCAGCGGGGCGCGGCCCCTACAATGAGCAGTTCTTC. It codes for CATSPAGRGPYNEQFF.

Only a few counts were recorded for this clonotype. The J gene is TRBJ2-7, the V gene TRBV5-1; D unresolved. CDR3 length: 14 residues. V was cut by 0 bases and J by 3 bases, with 10 bases left in between. Germline V gives CDR1 SGHRS, CDR2 YFSETQ. The chain's CDR3 is CASSLDVRSYEQYF. The CDR3, as DNA: TGCGCCAGCAGCTTGGATGTCAGGAGCTACGAGCAGTACTTC.

This clonotype was seen a few times. The CDR3 DNA sequence: TGTGCCAGCAGCAATCCGACTAGCGGGACCTACGAGCAGTACTTC. Translation: CASSNPTSGTYEQYF. The rearrangement links TRBV7-9 to TRBJ2-7; 11 nucleotides line up with TRBD2. CDR3 length equals 15 residues. Looked up from germline, CDR1 is SEHNR and CDR2 is FQNEAQ (reference sequence). The J segment lost 2 bases and the V segment lost 5 bases, leaving 5 bases of the junction unmatched.